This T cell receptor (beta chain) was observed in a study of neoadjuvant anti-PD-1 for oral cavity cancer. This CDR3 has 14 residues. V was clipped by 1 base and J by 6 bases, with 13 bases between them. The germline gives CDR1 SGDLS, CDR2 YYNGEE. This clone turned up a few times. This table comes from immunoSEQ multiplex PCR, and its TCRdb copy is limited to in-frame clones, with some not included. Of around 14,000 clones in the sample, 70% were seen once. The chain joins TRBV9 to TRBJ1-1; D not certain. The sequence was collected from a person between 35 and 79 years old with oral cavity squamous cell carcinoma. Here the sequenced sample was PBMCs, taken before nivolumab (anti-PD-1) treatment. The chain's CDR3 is CASSVSPHGAEAFF. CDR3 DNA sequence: TGTGCCAGCAGCGTATCTCCCCACGGGGCTGAAGCTTTCTTT.